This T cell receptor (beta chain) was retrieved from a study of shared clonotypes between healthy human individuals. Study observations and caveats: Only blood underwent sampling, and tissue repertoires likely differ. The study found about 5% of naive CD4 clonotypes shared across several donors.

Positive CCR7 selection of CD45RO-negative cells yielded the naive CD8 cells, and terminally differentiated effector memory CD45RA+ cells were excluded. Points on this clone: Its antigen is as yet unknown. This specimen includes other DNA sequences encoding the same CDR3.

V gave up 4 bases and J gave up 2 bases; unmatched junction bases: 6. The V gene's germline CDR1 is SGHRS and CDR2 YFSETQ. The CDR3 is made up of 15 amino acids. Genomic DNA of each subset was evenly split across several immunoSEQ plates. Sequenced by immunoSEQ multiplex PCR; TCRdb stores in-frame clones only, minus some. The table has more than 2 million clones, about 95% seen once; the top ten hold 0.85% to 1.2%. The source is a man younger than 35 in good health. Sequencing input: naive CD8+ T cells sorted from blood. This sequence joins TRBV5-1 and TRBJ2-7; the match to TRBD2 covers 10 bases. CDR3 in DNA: TGCGCCAGCAGCCCGGGGCTAGCGGGAGCCTACGAGCAGTACTTC. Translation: CASSPGLAGAYEQYF.